This T cell receptor beta chain emerged from a study of CD8 T cells in Susac syndrome. Negative isolation yielded CD8+ and CD4+ T cells; FACS enriched TEMRA cells. This clonotype has just a few counts. What it recognizes is unknown. Per germline, CDR1 SGHDN and CDR2 FVKESK. The length of the CDR3 is 13 residues. Deletions cut 4 bases from V and 7 bases from J, with 14 bases between. The RNA, about 0.45 to 1 ug, was put through reverse transcription using random hexamers. A single record per CDR3 protein comes from TCRdb applying MiXCR to the immunoSEQ multiplex PCR reads. The sample includes about 130,000 distinct CDR3 sequences, roughly 89% of them seen just once. Study conclusions and caveats: The study recognized that its TCR sequencing and HLA analysis covered a relatively small number of individuals.

This sequence originates from a human donor with multiple sclerosis. The sequencing input was CD8+ T cells from PBMCs. The rearrangement joins TRBV14 to TRBJ2-7; D is possibly TRBD1 (6 bases). CDR3 DNA sequence: TGTGCCAGCAGCCTCATACAGGGCATTGAGCAGTACTTC. Its protein product is CASSLIQGIEQYF.